This T cell receptor (beta chain) was identified in a study of human T cells and chemical hapten exposure. Overall study context: Affected patients, primarily female, had alopecia areata, totalis or universalis. Small differences in pooled library volume mainly drove the variation in TCR yields per sample. Study-level results: Donor immune responses may differ from healthy people's, since all donors had alopecia.

The ends were cut back, 8 bases at V and 1 base at J, with 7 bases in the middle. CDR1 is MDHEN and CDR2 is SYDVKM in the germline V gene. There are 12 residues in the CDR3. Each CDR3 protein gets one entry after TCRdb re-called the RACE reads with MiXCR. Among around 180,000 distinct CDR3 sequences listed, around 30% were seen once. Sample time point: pre-sensitization, week 0. Described treatment: therapeutic diphenylcyclopropenone sensitization with weekly scalp DPC. Unfractionated whole blood was the source of the extracted total RNA. This clonotype was detected only a few times. The target antigen is unknown.

V is TRBV28 and J is TRBJ2-3; D is perhaps TRBD2 (5 bases). This clonotype was sampled from a woman in her twenties or thirties with alopecia areata. Some clones in this sample may be carry-over from other donors' samples. Sample: whole blood, taken in connection with sensitization to the hapten diphenylcyclopropenone (DPC). This CDR3 reads CASGLGTDTQYF. CDR3 nucleotide sequence: TGTGCCAGCGGACTGGGCACAGATACGCAGTATTTT.